Below are 15 T cell receptor beta chains sequenced from a single sample in a study of early T cells in non-severe SARS-CoV-2 infection. TCRdb reprocessed the 5' RACE reads via MiXCR and lists one record per CDR3 protein. The repertoire holds about 50,000 distinct CDR3 sequences, with approximately 9% as singletons. This specimen was whole blood, taken at baseline. The receptors here all came from an adult who was a healthcare worker with PCR-confirmed SARS-CoV-2 infection or an uninfected control (not recorded which).

In this sample, this clonotype turned up a few times. J is TRBJ2-5 and V is TRBV29-1; 9 bases fit TRBD2. CDR3 length equals 14 residues. Germline-derived CDR1 and CDR2 are SQVTM and ANQGSEA. Trimming at V came to 4 bases and at J to 5 bases, leaving 8 bases not matched to a gene. In DNA, the CDR3 is TGCAGCGTTGTGGGAGCGGGAGGTGGTGAGACCCAGTACTTC. This sequence encodes CSVVGAGGGETQYF.

The V and J genes are TRBV6-1 and TRBJ2-3, with D hard to call. Germline V gene data show CDR1 as MNHNS and CDR2 as SASEGT. The V end was cut by 1 base, the J end by 5 bases, with 4 bases between. The length of the CDR3 is 12 residues. The CDR3 is CASSEGGDTQYF. CDR3 in DNA: TGTGCCAGCAGTGAAGGGGGAGATACGCAGTATTTT.

The chain combines TRBV7-6 with TRBJ2-5; D may be TRBD1 (6 bases). Looked up from germline, CDR1 is SGHVS and CDR2 is FNYEAQ. The ends were cut back, 5 bases at V and 1 base at J, with 11 bases in the middle. The CDR3 length is 14 residues. The CDR3 region has the DNA TGTGCCAGCAGCAGAAGGACAGCCCAAGAGACCCAGTACTTC. This encodes CASSRRTAQETQYF.

This chain links TRBV29-1 with TRBJ2-7, with 11 bases identical to TRBD2. The germline CDR1 and CDR2 sequences are SQVTM and ANQGSEA. This CDR3 comprises 19 residues. This chain's CDR3 is CSARGIGTSGFSGNYEQYF. DNA for the CDR3: TGCAGTGCTAGAGGGATCGGGACTAGCGGTTTCTCGGGGAACTACGAGCAGTACTTC.

In its sample, this clonotype was seen many times. This chain uses TRBV5-5 with TRBJ2-5; D is ambiguous. V lost 0 bases and J lost 2, with 11 bases in between. CDR1 SGHKS and CDR2 YYEKEE come from the germline V gene (reference sequence). The CDR3 totals 15 residues. The CDR3 is CASSLGAGLQETQYF. Written as DNA, the CDR3 is TGTGCCAGCAGCTTGGGGGCAGGTCTACAAGAGACCCAGTACTTC. Based on the CDR3 plus reference TRBV5-5 and TRBJ2-5, the full variable domain is DAGVTQSPTHLIKTRGQQVTLRCSPISGHKSVSWYQQVLGQGPQFIFQYYEKEERGRGNFPDRFSARQFPNYSSELNVNALLLGDSALYLCASSLGAGLQETQYFGPGTRLLVL.

This clonotype was counted only a few times. The V gene is TRBV18, the J gene TRBJ2-4; 7 bases fit TRBD1. Germline values: CDR1 KGHSH, CDR2 LQKENI. The CDR3 runs to 17 residues. J lost 5 bases, V lost 2 bases, and 12 bases had no gene match. The CDR3 DNA reads as TGTGCCAGCTCACCAGGGACAGCGGCCTCTTCCCAAAACATTCAGTACTTC. Protein product: CASSPGTAASSQNIQYF.

This clonotype was seen only a few times. The genes are TRBV2 and TRBJ2-7; no definite D call. The CDR3 is 12 amino acids. Germline-derived CDR1 and CDR2 are SNHLY and FYNNEI. With 4 bases removed from V and 2 bases from J, the gap between germline ends came to 6 bases. This CDR3 reads CASSGLTYEQYF. CDR3 nucleotides: TGTGCCAGCAGTGGGTTGACCTACGAGCAGTACTTC.

The table lists this clonotype with many counts. V is TRBV5-1 and J is TRBJ1-1; a possible D gene is TRBD1 (5 bases). Germline CDR1 is SGHRS and CDR2 is YFSETQ. Trimming took 6 bases from V and 3 from J, leaving 18 bases between them. The CDR3 runs 15 residues. The CDR3 loop reads CASTEPGRGDTEAFF. CDR3 bases: TGCGCCAGCACTGAACCGGGGCGCGGTGACACTGAAGCTTTCTTT.

The chain carries TRBV11-1 and TRBJ2-3, with D unresolved. The CDR3 is 12 residues long. Trimming shortened V by 5 bases and J by 4 bases, and 7 bases separated the two germline ends. CDR1 and CDR2 (germline): SGHAT, FQDESV (reference sequence). The CDR3 DNA sequence: TGTGCCAGCAGCGGTGGGGCAGATACGCAGTATTTT. It translates to CASSGGADTQYF.

This clonotype was observed at least ten times. This chain joins TRBV29-1 and TRBJ2-5, with D perhaps being TRBD1 or TRBD2 (6 bases each). The germline CDR1 and CDR2 sequences are SQVTM and ANQGSEA. This CDR3 spans 11 amino acids. V was shortened by 7 bases and J by 5 bases, with 11 bases between the two germline ends. CDR3 region: CSARGGETQYF. CDR3 DNA: TGCAGCGCCAGGGGAGGCGAGACCCAGTACTTC. The variable domain in full, with the rest retrieved from reference TRBV29-1 and TRBJ2-5, is SAVISQKPSRDICQRGTSLTIQCQVDSQVTMMFWYRQQPGQSLTLIATANQGSEATYESGFVIDKFPISRPNLTFSTLTVSNMSPEDSSIYLCSARGGETQYFGPGTRLLVL.

For this clonotype: One end of the junction fails to match germline, which may point to a read error. The CDR3 DNA follows: TGTGCCAGCAGCCCCGACAGGTCCCAGCCACAGCATTTT. Encoded protein: CASSPDRSQPQHF. The chain links TRBV7-8 to TRBJ1-5; possibly TRBD1 for D (6 bases). Germline-derived CDR1 and CDR2 are SGHVS and FQNEAQ. The CDR3 totals 13 residues.

This clonotype was picked up many times. The chain joins TRBV11-3 to TRBJ2-1, with unresolved D. Germline V lookup: CDR1 SGHNT, CDR2 YENEEA. V gave up 2 bases and J gave up 3 bases, with 5 bases separating them. The CDR3 has 13 residues. Written as DNA, the CDR3 is TGTGCCAGCAGCTTACGAAGCTACAATGAGCAGTTCTTC. This codes for CASSLRSYNEQFF.

This clonotype ranks as medium-sized. The junction departs from the called germline gene at one end, perhaps through a read error. This chain joins TRBV5-1 and TRBJ1-1; D is possibly TRBD1 (5 bases). CDR1 is SGHRS, CDR2 YFSETQ, per germline. This CDR3 contains 17 residues. The CDR3 protein is CASSLAPQRGLKTEAFF. CDR3 coding DNA: TGCGCCAGCAGCTTGGCCCCCCAACGGGGCTTGAAGACTGAAGCTTTCTTT.

CDR3 amino acids: CSALRTDEADTQYF. CDR3 coding DNA: TGCAGTGCTCTCCGGACAGACGAGGCAGATACGCAGTATTTT. The chain has TRBV20-1 and TRBJ2-3; D is possibly TRBD1 (6 bases). V was shortened by 5 bases and J by 4 bases, with 16 bases between the two germline ends. CDR1 and CDR2 from the germline V gene are DFQATT and SNEGSKA (reference sequence). The CDR3 consists of 14 residues.

This clonotype has ten or more counts. V gene TRBV11-2 combines with J gene TRBJ2-1, with D perhaps being TRBD1 or TRBD2 (6 bases each). Germline-derived CDR1 and CDR2 are SGHAT and FQNNGV. This CDR3 is 17 amino acids long. Trimming took off 2 bases at V and 6 bases at J, with 20 bases between the two ends. CDR3: CASSLKFGQRVGNEQFF. Written as DNA, the CDR3 is TGTGCCAGCAGCTTAAAGTTTGGACAGCGGGTGGGCAATGAGCAGTTCTTC.